The 2 T cell receptor beta chains below were found in one sample sequenced in a study of cytomegalovirus exposure and HLA in healthy donors. The protocol was immunoSEQ multiplex PCR, while the TCRdb copy is restricted to in-frame clones and leaves out a portion. The data show 100,000 to 150,000 clones, 70% to 90% seen once. Sequencing used PBMCs. These receptors all come from a woman aged 18-29 years in good health and CMV-seronegative.

This chain joins TRBV5-1 and TRBJ2-5; the D gene is possibly TRBD1 (6 bases). The V gene lost 3 bases and the J gene lost 2 bases, with 17 bases spanning the gap. CDR3 size: 16 residues. The germline V gene encodes CDR1 SGHRS and CDR2 YFSETQ. CDR3: CASSSKTGPDQETQYF. The CDR3 region has the DNA TGCGCCAGCAGCTCAAAGACAGGCCCAGATCAAGAGACCCAGTACTTC. The full variable domain, its missing parts supplied by reference TRBV5-1 and TRBJ2-5, is KAGVTQTPRYLIKTRGQQVTLSCSPISGHRSVSWYQQTPGQGLQFLFEYFSETQRNKGNFPGRFSGRQFSNSRSEMNVSTLELGDSALYLCASSSKTGPDQETQYFGPGTRLLVL.

This rearrangement joins TRBV5-1 to TRBJ2-3; no clear D. There are 15 residues in the CDR3. V lost 2 bases and J lost 1, with 11 bases in between. Per the germline V gene, CDR1 is SGHRS and CDR2 is YFSETQ. The CDR3 coding sequence is TGCGCCAGCAGCTTCGGGTTAAGAGGCACAGATACGCAGTATTTT. This translates into CASSFGLRGTDTQYF.